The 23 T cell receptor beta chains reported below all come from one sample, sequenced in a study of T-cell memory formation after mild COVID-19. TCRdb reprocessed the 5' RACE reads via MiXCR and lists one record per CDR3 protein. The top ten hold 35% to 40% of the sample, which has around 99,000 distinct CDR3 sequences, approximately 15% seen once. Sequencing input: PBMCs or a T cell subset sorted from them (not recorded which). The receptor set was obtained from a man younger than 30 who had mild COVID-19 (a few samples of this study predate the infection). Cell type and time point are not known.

CDR3 residues: CASSLRDRVISGANVLTF. In DNA form, the CDR3 reads TGTGCCAGCAGTCTCCGGGACAGGGTAATCTCTGGGGCCAACGTCCTGACTTTC. V and J are TRBV12-3 or TRBV12-4 and TRBJ2-6, with 9 bases matching TRBD1. V trimming: 5 bases; J trimming: 0 bases; junction bases outside the gene matches: 8. CDR3 length equals 18 residues.

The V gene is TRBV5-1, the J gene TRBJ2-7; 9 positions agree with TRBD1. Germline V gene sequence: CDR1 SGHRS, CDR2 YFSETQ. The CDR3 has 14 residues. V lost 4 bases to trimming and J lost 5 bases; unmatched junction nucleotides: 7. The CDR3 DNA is TGCGCCAGCAGCATCCGGGACAGGGCCCACGAGCAGTACTTC. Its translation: CASSIRDRAHEQYF.

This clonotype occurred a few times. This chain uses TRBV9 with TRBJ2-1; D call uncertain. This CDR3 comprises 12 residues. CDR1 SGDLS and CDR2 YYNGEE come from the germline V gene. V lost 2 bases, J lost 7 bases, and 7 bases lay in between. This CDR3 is CASSVVENEQFF. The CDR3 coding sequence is TGTGCCAGCAGCGTGGTAGAGAATGAGCAGTTCTTC.

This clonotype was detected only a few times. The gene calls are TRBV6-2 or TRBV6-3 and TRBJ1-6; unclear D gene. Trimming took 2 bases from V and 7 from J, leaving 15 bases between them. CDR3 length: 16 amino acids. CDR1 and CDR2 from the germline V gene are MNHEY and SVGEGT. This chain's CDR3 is CASSYPRGNRNSPLHF. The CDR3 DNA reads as TGTGCCAGCAGTTACCCGAGAGGGAATAGAAATTCACCCCTCCACTTT.

Here the CDR3 DNA reads TGTGCCAGCTCACCACCGGATCAAATATACGAGCAGTACGTC. This translates into CASSPPDQIYEQYV. The chain combines TRBV18 with TRBJ2-7; D unclear. Germline V CDR1 and CDR2: KGHSH, LQKENI. Trimming removed 0 bases from V and 4 bases from J, with 10 bases in between. CDR3 length: 14 residues.

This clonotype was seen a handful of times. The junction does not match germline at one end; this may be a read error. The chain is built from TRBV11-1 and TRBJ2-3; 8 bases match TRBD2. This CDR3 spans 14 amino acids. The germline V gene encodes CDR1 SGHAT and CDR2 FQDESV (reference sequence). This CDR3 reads CASGGLGGAETQYF. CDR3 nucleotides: TGTGCCAGCGGGGGACTAGGAGGGGCAGAAACGCAGTATTTT.

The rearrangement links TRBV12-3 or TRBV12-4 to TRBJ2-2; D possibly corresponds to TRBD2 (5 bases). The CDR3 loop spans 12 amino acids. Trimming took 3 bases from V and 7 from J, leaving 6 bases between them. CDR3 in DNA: TGTGCCAGCAGTTTCGGGGTCGGGGAGCTGTTTTTT. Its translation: CASSFGVGELFF.

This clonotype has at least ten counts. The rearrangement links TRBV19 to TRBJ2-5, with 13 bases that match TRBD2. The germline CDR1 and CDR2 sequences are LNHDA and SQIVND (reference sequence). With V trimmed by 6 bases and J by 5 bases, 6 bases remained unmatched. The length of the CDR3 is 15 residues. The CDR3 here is CASSLTSGGFETQYF. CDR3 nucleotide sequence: TGTGCCAGTAGCTTGACTAGCGGGGGGTTTGAGACCCAGTACTTC.

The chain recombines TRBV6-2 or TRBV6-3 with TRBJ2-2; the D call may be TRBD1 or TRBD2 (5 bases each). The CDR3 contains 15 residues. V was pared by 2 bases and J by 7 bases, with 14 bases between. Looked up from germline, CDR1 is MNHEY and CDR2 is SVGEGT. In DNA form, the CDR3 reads TGTGCCAGCAGTTACATCCGAGGGGCGGGCGGGGAGCTGTTTTTT. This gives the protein CASSYIRGAGGELFF.

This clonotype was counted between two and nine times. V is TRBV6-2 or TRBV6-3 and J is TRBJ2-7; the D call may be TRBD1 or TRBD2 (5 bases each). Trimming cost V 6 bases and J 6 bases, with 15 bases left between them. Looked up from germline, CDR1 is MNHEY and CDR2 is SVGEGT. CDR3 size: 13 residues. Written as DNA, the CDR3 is TGTGCCAGCAGGACCGGGACCTACTCCGAGCAGTACTTC. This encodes CASRTGTYSEQYF.

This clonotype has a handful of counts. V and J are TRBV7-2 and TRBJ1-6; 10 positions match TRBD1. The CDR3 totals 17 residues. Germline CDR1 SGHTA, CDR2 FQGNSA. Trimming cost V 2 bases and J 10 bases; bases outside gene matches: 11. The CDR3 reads CASSLPLMRDRGSPLHF. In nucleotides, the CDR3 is TGTGCCAGCAGCTTACCCCTTATGCGGGACAGGGGATCACCCCTCCACTTT.

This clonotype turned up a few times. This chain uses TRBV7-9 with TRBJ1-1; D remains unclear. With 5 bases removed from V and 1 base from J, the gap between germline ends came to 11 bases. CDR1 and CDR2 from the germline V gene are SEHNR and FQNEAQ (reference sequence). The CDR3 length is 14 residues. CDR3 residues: CASSPDTANTEAFF. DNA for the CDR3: TGTGCCAGCAGCCCCGACACGGCGAACACTGAAGCTTTCTTT.

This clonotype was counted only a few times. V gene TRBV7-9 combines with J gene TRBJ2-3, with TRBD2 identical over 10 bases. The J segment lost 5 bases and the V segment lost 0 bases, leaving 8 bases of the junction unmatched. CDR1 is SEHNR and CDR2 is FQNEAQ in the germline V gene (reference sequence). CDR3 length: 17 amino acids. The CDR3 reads CASSLALLAGEGDTQYF. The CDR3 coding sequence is TGTGCCAGCAGCTTAGCGCTGCTAGCGGGGGAGGGAGATACGCAGTATTTT.

The CDR3, as DNA: TGTGCCAGCAGCTTAGGGCCGGGGGGGCAGGATGAGCAGTTCTTC. Translated: CASSLGPGGQDEQFF. The chain couples TRBV7-6 to TRBJ2-1; 8 bases align to TRBD2. This CDR3 has 15 amino acids. After removal of 1 base from V and 8 bases from J, the junction contained 7 bases not matched to a gene. CDR1 and CDR2 from the germline V gene are SGHVS and FNYEAQ.

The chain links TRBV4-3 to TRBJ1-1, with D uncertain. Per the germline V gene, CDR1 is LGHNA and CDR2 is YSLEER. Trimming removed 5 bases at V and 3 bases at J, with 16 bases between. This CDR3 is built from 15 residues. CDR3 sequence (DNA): TGCGCCAGCAGCTTTTCGCCCGTCCCAGACACTGAAGCTTTCTTT. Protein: CASSFSPVPDTEAFF.

CDR3 region: CASSIRGQNTEAFF. CDR3 nucleotides: TGCGCCAGCAGCATTCGGGGACAGAACACTGAAGCTTTCTTT. V usage is TRBV5-1 and J usage is TRBJ1-1, with D perhaps TRBD1 (6 bases). V lost 4 bases and J lost 1, with 11 bases in between. The CDR3 covers 14 residues. Germline CDR1 and CDR2: SGHRS and YFSETQ.

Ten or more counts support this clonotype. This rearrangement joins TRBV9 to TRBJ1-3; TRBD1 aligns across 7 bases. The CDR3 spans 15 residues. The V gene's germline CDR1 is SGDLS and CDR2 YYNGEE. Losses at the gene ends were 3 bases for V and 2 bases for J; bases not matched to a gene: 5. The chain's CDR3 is CASSETGKAGNTIYF. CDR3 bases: TGTGCCAGCAGCGAGACAGGGAAGGCTGGAAACACCATATATTTT.

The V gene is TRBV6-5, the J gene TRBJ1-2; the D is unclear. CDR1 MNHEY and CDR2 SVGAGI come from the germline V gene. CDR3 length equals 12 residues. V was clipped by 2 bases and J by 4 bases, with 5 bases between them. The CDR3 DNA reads TGTGCCAGCAGTTACGGTCCCTATGGCTACACCTTC. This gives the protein CASSYGPYGYTF.

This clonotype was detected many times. The CDR3 region is CASRVLGTGELFF. The CDR3 region has the DNA TGTGCCAGCAGGGTTCTGGGAACCGGGGAGCTGTTTTTT. The V gene is TRBV2, the J gene TRBJ2-2; D is unresolved. Germline V gene data show CDR1 as SNHLY and CDR2 as FYNNEI. There are 13 residues in the CDR3. V lost 6 bases to trimming and J lost 5 bases, with 10 bases between them.

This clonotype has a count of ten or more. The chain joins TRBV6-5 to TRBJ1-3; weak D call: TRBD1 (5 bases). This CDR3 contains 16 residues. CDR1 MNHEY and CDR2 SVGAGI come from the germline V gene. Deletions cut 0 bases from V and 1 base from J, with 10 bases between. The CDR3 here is CASSYSLGESGNTIYF. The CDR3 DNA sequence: TGTGCCAGCAGTTACTCCTTGGGGGAATCTGGAAACACCATATATTTT.

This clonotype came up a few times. The CDR3 spells CASSAHRQDTDTQYF. The DNA of the CDR3 is TGTGCCAGCAGCGCCCACCGACAGGACACAGATACGCAGTATTTT. V and J are TRBV9 and TRBJ2-3; D perhaps matches TRBD1 (6 bases). Trimming removed 3 bases from V and 2 bases from J, with 13 bases in between. This CDR3 contains 15 residues. CDR1 and CDR2 (germline): SGDLS, YYNGEE.

The CDR3 DNA sequence: TGCAGTGCTGTACACAGGGGGCAAAACTATGGCTACACCTTC. As protein: CSAVHRGQNYGYTF. The chain recombines TRBV20-1 with TRBJ1-2; 9 bases match TRBD1. V dropped 5 bases and J dropped 2; count of bases not matched to a gene: 6. Germline V lookup: CDR1 DFQATT, CDR2 SNEGSKA (reference sequence). There are 14 residues in the CDR3.

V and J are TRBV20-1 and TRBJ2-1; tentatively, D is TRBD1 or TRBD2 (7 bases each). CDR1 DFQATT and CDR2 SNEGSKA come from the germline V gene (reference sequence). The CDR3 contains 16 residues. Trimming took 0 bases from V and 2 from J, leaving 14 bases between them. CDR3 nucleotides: TGCAGTGCTAGAGATCCCGCAGGGGGGGCCTACAATGAGCAGTTCTTC. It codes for CSARDPAGGAYNEQFF.